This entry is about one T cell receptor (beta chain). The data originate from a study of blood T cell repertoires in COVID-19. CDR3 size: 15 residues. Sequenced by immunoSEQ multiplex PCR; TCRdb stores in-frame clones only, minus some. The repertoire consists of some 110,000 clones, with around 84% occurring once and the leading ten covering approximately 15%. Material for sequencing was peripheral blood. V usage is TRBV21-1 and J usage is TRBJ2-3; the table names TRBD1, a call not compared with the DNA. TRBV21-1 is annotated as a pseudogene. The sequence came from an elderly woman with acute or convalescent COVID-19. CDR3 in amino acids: CASSKAPGGTDTQYF. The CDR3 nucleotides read TGTGCCAGCAGCAAAGCGCCAGGGGGCACAGATACGCAGTATTTT.